This T cell receptor (beta chain) derives from a study of cytomegalovirus exposure and HLA in healthy donors (dated by TCRdb to about 2017). At the level of the whole study: According to an earlier analysis of a few hundred of the donors, about 179 million T cells yielded roughly 110 million unique TCR beta sequences and less than 300 Gb of sequence data. The aim of the study was to test whether cataloging public T cell receptors could identify signatures of past pathogen exposure. An earlier analysis of some 500 of the donors used high-throughput TCR beta sequencing to judge whether each TCR beta V gene segment behaved as functional or pseudogenic. An early release that covered 640 HLA-typed donors contained approximately 300 gigabases of sequencing data and 85 million to 100 million unique TCR sequences. A later genetic analysis took genome-wide SNP genotypes for about three fifths of the 666 donors and used that subset as a discovery cohort. The number of donors typed differed by locus, with about 629-630 for A, B, C, DRB1 and DQB1, more than 500 for DQA1, about 610 for DPA1, and around 450 for DPB1. A later analysis re-examined previously published TCR beta repertoires from about 670 donors and added high-resolution HLA genotyping to investigate patterns of TCR occurrence. A separate validation cohort of 100 to 150 different subjects was used in addition to the 666-subject first cohort. The study profiled the T cell repertoires of approximately 700 subjects by immunosequencing and related them to cytomegalovirus serostatus. Rather than using new phenotypic data, the later analysis identified candidate immune exposures from TCR beta sequences and from how often those sequences occurred across donors. High-throughput TCR immunosequencing, statistical association of individual TCRs with disease status, and machine learning were combined to predict cytomegalovirus infection status. Among some 400 genotyped donors of the cohort, an average of roughly 230,000 unique TCR beta nucleotide sequences was sequenced per donor, of which approximately 18% were non-productive. About five DR-DQ haplotypes were treated as single units for association and clustering because of strong linkage in the cohort. Of the roughly 400 genotyped donors, 65% to 90% fell in the genetic ancestry cluster associated with self-reported Caucasian donors. HLA typing included class I and class II loci at four-digit resolution. All discovery cohort repertoires had been generated using a single sequencing platform. Donor age, sex, ethnicity and CMV serostatus were compiled alongside the repertoire data. Study-wide findings and limitations: Three of the identified cytomegalovirus-associated TCR beta chains were confirmed in vitro to be specific for cytomegalovirus antigens. Some IMGT-functional V segments, including TRBV6-2 and TRBV6-3, could not be told apart with the 87-base-pair reads, so those segments were excluded. A further reported finding was that TCR beta sequences accurately predicted the HLA-A and HLA-B alleles for most subjects in the first cohort. In a later genetic analysis, a missense DCLRE1C variant was associated with V-gene and J-gene trimming of TCR beta chains, and the association was replicated in an independent cohort. Most CMV-associated TCR beta chains appeared to be HLA-restricted in a later analysis, and the HLA associations seemed to be driven largely by CMV exposure. In a later genetic analysis, fewer N-insertions in productive TCRs were reported among donors in an Asian-associated ancestry cluster than the roughly 640-donor mean. Only TCR beta chains were sequenced in this cohort, and the absence of alpha or paired-chain data limited detectable features. Sequencing depth was assumed to be roughly uniform across donors in the presence/absence analyses, though that assumption may not hold. Several of the top co-occurrence clusters appeared to be linked to parvovirus B19, influenza, CMV and Epstein-Barr virus, according to a later analysis. CMV serostatus was the only immune exposure information available for the cohort. Linkage disequilibrium might explain the correlated functional status among segregating V segments, but an unknown experimental factor could not be excluded. When HLA alleles, especially DR and DQ, strongly co-occurred, TCR associations were difficult to assign to individual alleles. The authors suggested that the approach could potentially be generalized to other disease states and immunological phenotypes. An earlier analysis of approximately 590 of the donors showed that most TCR beta V segments appeared in productive rearrangements either about 90% or about 30% of the time, which broadly matched IMGT annotations. The sequencing pipeline was judged likely to have produced a cluster of highly shared sequence variants as a technical artifact. The study listed 164 TCR beta chains as associated with cytomegalovirus. A later analysis found that HLA-associated TCR beta chains were more clonally expanded and had lower generation probabilities than equally common non-associated chains. HLA typing was unavailable for some donors at each locus, so association tests used only the typed subset. The classifier was reported to diagnose cytomegalovirus status with high specificity and sensitivity in both the original cohort and the validation cohort. In a later analysis, some 18,000 TCR beta sequences were associated with specific HLA alleles at a false discovery rate of 0.05. Because counts were too low, approximately 15 rarely observed V segments, including chromosome 9 orphons, were excluded from the earlier analysis of some 540 of the donors. According to a later analysis, TCR association rates differed among HLA loci, with DRB1 alleles showing the most associated TCRs and HLA-C alleles showing the fewest. Most TCR sequences were seen in very few donors, while some public TCRs were found in many individuals.

The cohort was made up of approximately 700 healthy bone marrow donors. At the time of sampling, every cohort member was nominally healthy, though immune exposures that went unrecorded were likely present. The donor was CMV seropositive and belonged to the group of 250 to 350 seropositive cohort members. Every donor gave a peripheral blood sample, and the peripheral blood mononuclear cells from that sample were used for TCR beta sequencing. Genomic DNA extraction from the blood cell samples was performed with the Qiagen DNeasy Blood Extraction Kit. Library creation used the immunoSEQ multiplex PCR assay. For the multiplex PCR, a mixture combining 60 forward primers for TCR Vbeta segments and 13 reverse primers for TCR Jbeta segments was used. Amplification of the CDR3 region of rearranged TCR beta genes was performed with a multiplex PCR assay on genomic DNA. The amplified TCR beta libraries were sequenced on the Illumina HiSeq System as 87-base-pair reads. The authors' analysis ran thus. A later analysis tallied 75 million to 85 million unique TCR beta chains across the 650 to 750 repertoires, and about 10 million of those chains were shared by two or more donors. Raw reads were error-corrected and collapsed into unique sequences with a nearest-neighbor algorithm that merged closely related sequences to remove PCR and sequencing errors. V, D and J gene segments were assigned by aligning CDR3 sequences to IMGT reference sequences. For a sequence to be retained, a match of at least six nucleotides to both a V gene segment and a J gene segment was required. Rearrangements were called productive when the CDR3 lacked stop codons and stayed in frame with V and J; all others were non-productive. Following IMGT convention, CDR3 was defined as the stretch from the second conserved V-encoded cysteine up to the conserved J-encoded phenylalanine. The earlier analysis of about 590 of the donors excluded sequences that lacked an unambiguous match to a single V gene segment. In an earlier analysis of a few hundred of the donors, V segments were called functional above 56.7% productive rearrangements and were called segregating when the between-donor standard deviation exceeded 5%. A statistical classification framework was built for diagnosing cytomegalovirus status from the catalog of TCR beta chain sequences. V and J gene assignment, in a later analysis, came from comparing TCR nucleotide sequences with IMGT/GENE-DB human TR gene sequences. The TCRdist pipeline was used in a later analysis to assign CDR3 sequences and most-parsimonious VDJ recombination scenarios. In a later analysis, each TCR beta chain was defined by its CDR3 amino acid sequence together with its V-gene family, and reads without a unique V-gene family were excluded. In a later analysis, 450 to 600 highly shared, low-generation-probability nucleotide sequences were removed to address suspected cross-contamination and a sequencing artifact. In a later analysis, a clonal expansion index was calculated for each public chain from normalized within-repertoire ranks of inferred template counts. In a later analysis, generation probabilities were computed with a VDJ recombination model fitted to out-of-frame rearrangements, and the resulting probabilities were checked against IGoR. In a later analysis, TCR-TCR, TCR-HLA and TCR-CMV co-occurrence was scored with hypergeometric tests, and a repertoire-size bias correction was applied to TCR pairs. To estimate false discovery rates, a later analysis permuted the HLA or CMV assignments 20 times. In a later analysis, co-occurring TCRs were grouped with DBSCAN, and TCRdist sequence similarity was added when clustering was performed within HLA-allele-positive subsets. Co-occurrence clustering excluded repertoires with fewer than 30,000 or more than 120,000 public chains, plus five with anomalous nucleotide sharing. In its TCRdb copy, this immuneACCESS table keeps in-frame sequences only and misses some clones. Where compared with another copy, unresolved V genes explain less than half of these, and the others have no known cause. V and J calls and clone size are those listed in that table; D and trimming were worked out from the DNA. For this sample the table gives 170,000 or so clones, of which roughly 78% were detected only once. The ten most abundant clones make up less than 15% of the sample.

CDR3 length: 15 amino acids, cysteine to phenylalanine. Only the CDR3 DNA is retained, 45 bases long and in frame from the first base. At the junction V is shortened by 0 bases and J by 3 bases, with 11 bases in between. CDR1 and CDR2 (SGHAT, FQNNGV) derive from the germline V gene. In regard to this clone: No cognate antigen has been identified for it. No much larger clonotype is one base removed from it; base qualities were not supplied.

Sequenced material: PBMCs. The chain uses TRBV11-2 and TRBJ1-1, with the D gene call left open. This TCR was recovered from a woman aged 45 to 65 in good health and CMV-seropositive. The CDR3 amino acid sequence is: CASSLDQREYTEAFF. The DNA is as follows: TGTGCCAGCAGCTTAGATCAACGGGAGTACACTGAAGCTTTCTTT.